Listed below are T cell receptor beta chains from one sample, sequenced in a study of T cell changes during pregnancy in multiple sclerosis. The repertoire was sequenced with immunoSEQ multiplex PCR; TCRdb's copy has only in-frame clones and lacks some. The sample holds under 35,000 clones, roughly 84% seen once. This specimen was CD8+ T cells from peripheral blood mononuclear cells, taken after pregnancy. These receptors were collected from a female donor with multiple sclerosis, enrolled in a pregnancy study. CDR3s include the opening cysteine and the closing phenylalanine or tryptophan. D genes are given only for firm matches.

V gene	D gene	J gene	CDR3 protein
TRBV27	TRBD1	TRBJ1-2	CASSFQGASYGYTF
TRBV4-1	NA	TRBJ1-6	CASSYRQSHFNNSPLHF
TRBV7-9	TRBD2	TRBJ2-1	CASSLEAGGTYNEQFF
TRBV9	NA	TRBJ2-1	CASSPILGSSYNEQFF
TRBV30	TRBD1	TRBJ1-2	CAWSEDRSGGYTF
TRBV6-5	NA	TRBJ1-5	CARAPQRPPKQPQHF
TRBV9	NA	TRBJ2-3	CASSPPGVSTDTQYF
TRBV4-1	NA	TRBJ1-1	CASSPPGGTEAFF
TRBV10-3	NA	TRBJ2-5	CAISEYEETQYF
TRBV30	NA	TRBJ2-7	CAWSVGNEQYF
TRBV9	TRBD2	TRBJ2-2	CASSVGLAGGDTGELFF
TRBV28	NA	TRBJ2-1	CASNLRLQVTHNEQFF